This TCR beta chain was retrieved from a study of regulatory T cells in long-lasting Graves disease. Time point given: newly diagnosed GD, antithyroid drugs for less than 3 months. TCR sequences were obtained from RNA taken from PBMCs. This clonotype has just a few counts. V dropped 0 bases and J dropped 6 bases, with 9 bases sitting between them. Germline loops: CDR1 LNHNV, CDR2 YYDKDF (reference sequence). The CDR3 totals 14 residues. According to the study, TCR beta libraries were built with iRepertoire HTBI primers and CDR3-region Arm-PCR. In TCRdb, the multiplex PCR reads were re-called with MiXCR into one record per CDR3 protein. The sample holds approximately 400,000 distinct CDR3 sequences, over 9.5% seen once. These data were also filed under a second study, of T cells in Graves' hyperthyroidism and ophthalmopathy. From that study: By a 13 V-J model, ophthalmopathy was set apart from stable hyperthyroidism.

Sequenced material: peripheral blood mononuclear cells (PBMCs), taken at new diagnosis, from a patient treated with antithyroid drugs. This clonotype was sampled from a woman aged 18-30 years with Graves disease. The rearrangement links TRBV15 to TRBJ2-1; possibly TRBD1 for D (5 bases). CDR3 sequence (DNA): TGTGCCACCAGCAGAGACCACCAGGGCAATGAGCAGTTCTTC. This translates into CATSRDHQGNEQFF.